The 15 T cell receptor beta chains reported below all come from one sample, sequenced in a study of neurological immune-mediated disorders. From the 5' RACE reads, TCRdb called clonotypes with MiXCR, one entry per CDR3 protein. The table has about 80,000 distinct CDR3 sequences, about 5.6% seen once; the top ten hold 6.5% to 9%. Time point noted: longitudinal time-point 2. Input material: PBMCs. The source of these receptors is a woman in her sixties or seventies with multiple sclerosis.

This chain links TRBV5-1 with TRBJ2-2; D is unresolved. V was pared by 2 bases and J by 5 bases, with 7 bases between. Per germline, CDR1 SGHRS and CDR2 YFSETQ. CDR3 size: 13 residues. The CDR3 DNA is TGCGCCAGCAGCTTCGAAGGGACCGGGGAGCTGTTTTTT. Its translation: CASSFEGTGELFF.

This clonotype occurred many times. J is TRBJ2-5 and V is TRBV5-1; tentatively, D is TRBD2 (5 bases). The CDR3 has 15 amino acids. Looked up from germline, CDR1 is SGHRS and CDR2 is YFSETQ. V dropped 4 bases and J dropped 1 base, with 14 bases sitting between them. CDR3 region: CASSIQGLTQETQYF. The CDR3 bases are TGCGCCAGCAGCATCCAAGGACTGACCCAAGAGACCCAGTACTTC.

This clonotype was seen repeatedly, ten times or more. The chain uses TRBV28 and TRBJ1-1; no definite D call. The CDR3 is made up of 11 amino acids. Trimming took 1 base from V and 6 from J, leaving 3 bases between them. Germline CDR1 MDHEN, CDR2 SYDVKM. CDR3 in DNA: TGTGCCAGCAGTTTATACGCTGAAGCTTTCTTT. Its translation: CASSLYAEAFF.

This clonotype was seen repeatedly, ten times or more. Here the CDR3 DNA reads TGTGCCAGCAGTTTATCGGGGGCAGGGAACACTGAAGCTTTCTTT. It encodes CASSLSGAGNTEAFF. V usage is TRBV27 and J usage is TRBJ1-1; perhaps TRBD1 as D (6 bases). The CDR3 has 15 residues. From germline, CDR1 is MNHEY and CDR2 SMNVEV (reference sequence). Deletions cut 0 bases from V and 1 base from J, with 9 bases between.

This clonotype was seen ten or more times. The rearrangement links TRBV5-6 to TRBJ2-5, with TRBD1 matching over 12 bases. The CDR3 consists of 15 residues. Trimming removed 2 bases from V and 5 bases from J; junction bases left unmatched: 4. The germline gives CDR1 SGHDT, CDR2 YYEEEE. The CDR3 region has the DNA TGTGCCAGCAGCTTAGGGACAGGGGGCGGGGAGACCCAGTACTTC. Its translation: CASSLGTGGGETQYF.

This clonotype showed up many times. This chain joins TRBV21-1 and TRBJ2-2; TRBD2, as called in the table, went unchecked against the DNA. TRBV21-1 is a pseudogene segment. This CDR3 has 21 residues. In DNA, the CDR3 is TGTGCCAGCAGCAAAGGGCAGTATCGGACTAAGATGTTTTCGAACACCGGGGAGCTGTTTTTT. It yields the protein CASSKGQYRTKMFSNTGELFF.

This clonotype was observed at least ten times. The genes are TRBV3-1 and TRBJ1-6, with D perhaps TRBD1 (5 bases). The germline gives CDR1 LGHDT, CDR2 YNNKEL (reference sequence). V was cut by 0 bases and J by 2 bases, with 11 bases left in between. This CDR3 has 17 amino acids. The CDR3 here is CASSQDLGAAYNSPLHF. In DNA form, the CDR3 reads TGTGCCAGCAGCCAAGATCTAGGGGCGGCCTATAATTCACCCCTCCACTTT. Supplemented by reference TRBV3-1 and TRBJ1-6, the full variable domain reads DTAVSQTPKYLVTQMGNDKSIKCEQNLGHDTMYWYKQDSKKFLKIMFSYNNKELIINETVPNRFSPKSPDKAHLNLHINSLELGDSAVYFCASSQDLGAAYNSPLHFGNGTRLTVT.

V usage is TRBV12-3 or TRBV12-4 and J usage is TRBJ1-6; D is perhaps TRBD1 (6 bases). Trimming took 7 bases from V and 1 from J, leaving 14 bases between them. The CDR3 runs 16 residues. This CDR3 is CASNIGGPSYNSPLHF. The CDR3 DNA is TGTGCCAGCAACATAGGGGGTCCATCCTATAATTCACCCCTCCACTTT.

In its sample, this clonotype was seen many times. The J gene is TRBJ2-5, the V gene TRBV5-1, with TRBD2 matching 12 bases. The CDR3 totals 16 residues. J gave up 5 bases and V 0 bases, and 5 bases lay outside the gene matches. Germline loops: CDR1 SGHRS, CDR2 YFSETQ. The CDR3 sequence: CASSLATSGGGETQYF. The CDR3, as DNA: TGCGCCAGCAGCTTGGCGACTAGCGGGGGAGGGGAGACCCAGTACTTC.

This clonotype has a count of ten or more. The rearrangement joins TRBV20-1 to TRBJ2-7; 13 nucleotides agree with TRBD2. This CDR3 comprises 15 residues. Germline V gene lookup returns CDR1 DFQATT and CDR2 SNEGSKA (reference sequence). The ends lost 5 bases at V and 7 bases at J; junction bases unmatched: 11. For the CDR3, the DNA is TGCAGTGCTGCGATCGGGACTAGCGGGGCCCCGGAGCAGTACTTC. This translates into CSAAIGTSGAPEQYF.

This clonotype was recorded many times. The chain recombines TRBV20-1 with TRBJ1-1; D possibly corresponds to TRBD1 (6 bases). Germline CDR1 is DFQATT and CDR2 is SNEGSKA (reference sequence). V was trimmed by 2 bases and J by 6 bases, leaving 31 bases between them. The CDR3 covers 19 residues. CDR3 coding DNA: TGCAGTGCTAGACGTCTTTTCGTCAGGGGATATTGGGGTCCAGCTGAAGCTTTCTTT. Translation gives CSARRLFVRGYWGPAEAFF.

Many counts were recorded for this clonotype. The chain employs TRBV20-1 and TRBJ2-7; either TRBD1 or TRBD2 may supply D (5 bases each). The CDR3 contains 17 residues. Germline V gene sequence: CDR1 DFQATT, CDR2 SNEGSKA (reference sequence). Trimming stripped 0 bases from V and 7 bases from J, with 25 bases between. Here the CDR3 DNA reads TGCAGTGCTAGAGAATTAGCTGCGAGGGGAAGGTTGGGGGAGCAGTACTTC. Amino acids: CSARELAARGRLGEQYF.

In its sample, this clonotype was seen many times. The V and J genes are TRBV20-1 and TRBJ1-1, with 8 bases that match TRBD1. Losses at the gene ends were 4 bases for V and 0 bases for J; bases not matched to a gene: 7. This CDR3 comprises 15 residues. In germline, CDR1 is DFQATT, CDR2 SNEGSKA (reference sequence). The CDR3 DNA reads as TGCAGTGCTACCGCCCGACAGGGGATGAACACTGAAGCTTTCTTT. It is translated as CSATARQGMNTEAFF.

This clonotype came up many times. The chain joins TRBV12-3 or TRBV12-4 to TRBJ1-6; D gene unclear. Trimming left V 4 bases short and J 3 bases short, with 4 bases between. This CDR3 is built from 13 residues. The CDR3 DNA reads as TGTGCCAGCAGTTCTGGCTATAATTCACCCCTCCACTTT. Its protein product is CASSSGYNSPLHF.

This clonotype showed up many times. V and J are TRBV3-1 and TRBJ2-7; D remains unclear. The CDR3 contains 12 residues. The germline CDR1 and CDR2 sequences are LGHDT and YNNKEL (reference sequence). V lost 4 bases, J lost 2 bases, and 6 bases lay in between. The CDR3 sequence: CASSPTTYEQYF. The CDR3 DNA reads TGTGCCAGCAGCCCCACCACCTACGAGCAGTACTTC.